This entry lists 18 T cell receptor beta chains sequenced from one sample in a study of graft-versus-host responses after intestinal transplantation. Produced via immunoSEQ multiplex PCR; TCRdb's table is partial and in-frame only. The sample includes approximately 54,000 clones, under 95% of them seen just once. The input for sequencing was PBMCs, taken 662 days after intestinal transplant. The receptors were sampled from a human patient who received an intestinal transplant, so some T cells may come from the graft donor.

CDR3: CASSGLAHYNEQFF. Written as DNA, the CDR3 is TGTGCCAGTAGTGGGCTAGCGCACTACAATGAGCAGTTCTTC. The chain recombines TRBV19 with TRBJ2-1, with D maybe TRBD2 (6 bases). Trimming took off 5 bases at V and 3 bases at J, with 11 bases between the two ends. The germline CDR1 and CDR2 sequences are LNHDA and SQIVND (reference sequence). The CDR3 loop spans 14 amino acids.

Comments on this clone: Other DNA sequences in this sample translate to the same CDR3. The chain links TRBV19 to TRBJ2-4; a possible D gene is TRBD1 (5 bases). The germline V gene encodes CDR1 LNHDA and CDR2 SQIVND (reference sequence). There are 13 residues in the CDR3. V was trimmed by 3 bases and J by 7 bases, leaving 10 bases between them. Here the CDR3 DNA reads TGTGCCAGTAGTATGGGGCATGAGAACATTCAGTACTTC. Protein: CASSMGHENIQYF.

The chain combines TRBV4-1 with TRBJ2-5; 12 nucleotides line up with TRBD2. The CDR3 totals 17 residues. With 3 bases clipped from V and 3 bases from J, the junction kept 8 bases outside the gene matches. Germline V gene data show CDR1 as MGHRA and CDR2 as YSYEKL. CDR3 sequence reads: CASSQAPSGGGKETQYF. CDR3 nucleotides: TGCGCCAGCAGCCAGGCCCCTAGCGGGGGGGGGAAAGAGACCCAGTACTTC.

The V gene is TRBV5-4, the J gene TRBJ1-2; D not resolved. This CDR3 has 12 amino acids. The V and J ends lost 2 bases and 7 bases respectively, with 9 bases between them. Germline CDR1 and CDR2: SGHNT and YYREEE (reference sequence). CDR3 amino acids: CASSLDTSGYTF. CDR3 DNA sequence: TGTGCCAGCAGCTTAGACACGTCTGGCTACACCTTC.

This clone was counted once. The chain employs TRBV10-1 and TRBJ2-2; possible D gene TRBD2, 8 bases. CDR1 is WNHNN and CDR2 is SYGVQD in the germline V gene (reference sequence). The length of the CDR3 is 16 residues. Trimming took 3 bases from V and 1 from J, leaving 12 bases between them. The CDR3, as DNA: TGCGCCAGCAGTGATAGCGGGACAGTGAACACCGGGGAGCTGTTTTTT. Residues: CASSDSGTVNTGELFF.

The chain recombines TRBV19 with TRBJ1-5; no reliable D call. Germline-derived CDR1 and CDR2 are LNHDA and SQIVND (reference sequence). V was cut by 4 bases and J by 0 bases, with 7 bases left in between. The CDR3 extends over 14 amino acids. This chain's CDR3 is CASSTIYSNQPQHF. CDR3 DNA sequence: TGTGCCAGTAGTACGATATATAGCAATCAGCCCCAGCATTTT.

The chain has TRBV19 and TRBJ2-3; 9 nucleotides agree with TRBD2. CDR3 length: 16 amino acids. In germline, CDR1 is LNHDA, CDR2 SQIVND (reference sequence). With V trimmed by 3 bases and J by 4 bases, 8 bases remained unmatched. The CDR3 sequence is CASSILAGGASDTQYF. CDR3 bases: TGTGCCAGTAGTATTCTGGCGGGGGGGGCCTCAGATACGCAGTATTTT.

V is TRBV7-9 and J is TRBJ2-5; D remains ambiguous. This CDR3 comprises 12 residues. Germline CDR1 SEHNR, CDR2 FQNEAQ (reference sequence). Trimming shortened V by 5 bases and J by 7 bases, and 11 bases separated the two germline ends. The CDR3 DNA sequence: TGTGCCAGCAGCCTTGCTCCAGGGACCCAGTACTTC. Amino acids: CASSLAPGTQYF.

This chain links TRBV7-2 with TRBJ2-2, with 7 nucleotides matching TRBD1. V gave up 3 bases and J gave up 6 bases; unmatched junction bases: 7. Per germline, CDR1 SGHTA and CDR2 FQGNSA. The CDR3 consists of 15 residues. The CDR3 loop is CASSFTGEVSGELFF. The CDR3 nucleotides are TGTGCCAGCAGCTTCACAGGGGAAGTTTCCGGGGAGCTGTTTTTT.

This chain joins TRBV5-4 and TRBJ2-3; 9 nucleotides line up with TRBD1. Germline V gene data show CDR1 as SGHNT and CDR2 as YYREEE (reference sequence). The CDR3 is 15 amino acids. V gave up 5 bases and J gave up 0 bases; unmatched junction bases: 4. The CDR3, as DNA: TGTGCCAGCAGAAACAGGGGGCCGAGCACAGATACGCAGTATTTT. Its protein product is CASRNRGPSTDTQYF.

The V gene is TRBV27, the J gene TRBJ2-7, with no clear D. The V end was cut by 6 bases, the J end by 6 bases, with 24 bases between. Germline CDR1 reads MNHEY; CDR2 reads SMNVEV (reference sequence). The CDR3 has 16 amino acids. CDR3 nucleotide sequence: TGTGCCAGCAGCGGGCTTTCTGGGCCACGAAAGGCCGAGCAGTACTTC. Translating it yields CASSGLSGPRKAEQYF.

V usage is TRBV5-4 and J usage is TRBJ2-7; 8 positions agree with TRBD1. Germline V CDR1 and CDR2: SGHNT, YYREEE (reference sequence). The CDR3 consists of 16 residues. Trimming cost V 3 bases and J 0 bases; bases outside gene matches: 8. The CDR3 is CASSSYGTGYSYEQYF. The CDR3, as DNA: TGTGCCAGCAGCTCCTACGGGACAGGATACTCCTACGAGCAGTACTTC.

The CDR3 nucleotides read TGTGCTAGTGGTTTGGTACTTGGGACAGGGGCTTACGAGCAGTACTTC. Residues: CASGLVLGTGAYEQYF. The rearrangement joins TRBV12-5 to TRBJ2-7; 10 bases map to TRBD1. V lost 0 bases to trimming and J lost 4 bases; unmatched junction nucleotides: 6. The germline CDR1 and CDR2 sequences are LGHNT and FRNRAP. CDR3 length equals 16 residues.

The chain links TRBV21-1 to TRBJ2-5; TRBD2, the table's D call, lacks a check against the DNA. TRBV21-1 is designated a pseudogene. The CDR3 runs to 14 residues. In DNA form, the CDR3 reads TGTGCCAGCAGCAACGAGCGGGGGGGAGAGACCCAGTACTTC. It translates to CASSNERGGETQYF.

The chain recombines TRBV11-3 with TRBJ2-7; no firm D call. V was cut by 5 bases and J by 0 bases, with 8 bases left in between. There are 13 residues in the CDR3. Per the germline V gene, CDR1 is SGHNT and CDR2 is YENEEA. Written as DNA, the CDR3 is TGTGCCAGCAGCGGGCAACACTCCTACGAGCAGTACTTC. Protein product: CASSGQHSYEQYF.

The rearrangement links TRBV7-9 to TRBJ2-1, with 11 bases fitting TRBD1. Germline V CDR1 and CDR2: SEHNR, FQNEAQ (reference sequence). This CDR3 contains 14 residues. After removal of 5 bases from V and 8 bases from J, the junction contained 5 bases not matched to a gene. The CDR3 sequence: CASSTGQGADEQFF. The DNA of the CDR3 is TGTGCCAGCAGCACAGGACAGGGGGCTGATGAGCAGTTCTTC.

The V gene is TRBV5-6, the J gene TRBJ2-3; 10 bases line up with TRBD2. This CDR3 is built from 18 residues. Germline assignment: CDR1 SGHDT and CDR2 YYEEEE. With 5 bases clipped from V and 2 bases from J, the junction kept 14 bases outside the gene matches. The CDR3 region is CASRHFSPGLANTDTQYF. The DNA of the CDR3 is TGTGCCAGCAGGCATTTTTCACCGGGACTAGCGAACACAGATACGCAGTATTTT.

This chain connects TRBV7-6 to TRBJ1-6, with D possibly being TRBD1 (6 bases). Trimming removed 5 bases at V and 7 bases at J, with 18 bases between. Germline V gene lookup returns CDR1 SGHVS and CDR2 FNYEAQ. This CDR3 is built from 16 residues. Here the CDR3 reads CASSPGQSISNSPLHF. CDR3 bases: TGTGCCAGCAGCCCTGGACAGAGCATATCAAATTCACCCCTCCACTTT. Using reference TRBV7-6 and TRBJ1-6 for the parts outside the CDR3, the full variable domain is GAGVSQSPRYKVTKRGQDVALRCDPISGHVSLYWYRQALGQGPEFLTYFNYEAQQDKSGLPNDRFSAERPEGSISTLTIQRTEQRDSAMYRCASSPGQSISNSPLHFGNGTRLTVT.